This T cell receptor (beta chain) was observed in a study of cytomegalovirus exposure and HLA in healthy donors. Study-wide results and caveats: Rare sequences made up most TCRs, while some public TCRs were found in many donors. Sequencing depth roughly uniform across donors was assumed in presence/absence analyses. Later findings reportedly placed an Asian-associated ancestry cluster below the approximately 670-donor mean for N-insertions. Earlier analysis looked at TCR beta V segments, and most were productive about 87% or about 30% of the time.

The PCR was carried out with 60 Vbeta primers and 13 Jbeta primers. Method: immunoSEQ multiplex PCR; TCRdb's copy keeps in-frame clones and lacks some. The sample includes 130,000 or so clones, around four fifths seen only once; the top ten take around 1.9%. CDR1 and CDR2 (germline): LNHDA, SQIVND (reference sequence). The CDR3 is 14 residues long. Deletions cut 5 bases from V and 4 bases from J, with 11 bases between. Concerning this clone: The target antigen is unknown.

This sequence originates from a woman aged 40 to 49 in good health and CMV-seronegative. The rearrangement uses TRBV19 and TRBJ1-4; D is undetermined. The sample was PBMCs. Here the CDR3 DNA reads TGTGCCAGTAGTCGCAGTATGTTTAATGAAAAACTGTTTTTT. Encoded protein: CASSRSMFNEKLFF.